This TCR beta chain was sequenced during a study of shared clonotypes between healthy human individuals. Overall study findings and caveats: Among donors, sharing of clonotypes was expected to be affected by sequencing depth. Generally, naive subsets came out with larger estimated richness than memory subsets.

At deep level, the assay was performed. This table comes from immunoSEQ multiplex PCR, and its TCRdb copy is limited to in-frame clones, with some not included. The sample carries some 2,500,000 clones, over 85% recorded once. CDR3 length: 13 residues. Trimming removed 1 base from V and 3 bases from J, with 7 bases in between. CDR1 and CDR2 from the germline V gene are MNHNS and SASEGT. A word on this clone: The antigen is unknown.

The sequenced sample consisted of naive CD4+ T cells from PBMCs. Described subset: CD45RA+ positively selected. This TCR was recovered from a young man in good health. Some clones in this sample may be carry-over from other donors' samples. The chain combines TRBV6-1 with TRBJ2-7; D ambiguous. The CDR3 is CASSEGRDYEQYF. In DNA form, the CDR3 reads TGTGCCAGCAGTGAAGGTCGCGACTACGAGCAGTACTTC.